This T cell receptor (beta chain) was sequenced in a study of shared clonotypes between healthy human individuals. The V gene's germline CDR1 is SEHNR and CDR2 FQNEAQ (reference sequence). With 2 bases removed from V and 0 bases from J, the gap between germline ends came to 5 bases. The CDR3 is 15 residues long. Each sorted subset replicate got 200 ng genomic DNA, roughly 27,000 genomes. The table came from immunoSEQ multiplex PCR; TCRdb's copy has only in-frame clones and leaves some out. In the table there are approximately 600,000 clones, around 96% of which are singletons. Naive CD8 cells, CD45RO-negative and positively selected for CCR7, excluded terminally differentiated effector memory CD45RA+ cells.

The receptor comes from a woman aged 30 to 39 in good health. Sequenced: naive CD8+ T cells sorted from blood. V and J are TRBV7-9 and TRBJ2-6; D ambiguous. Here the CDR3 DNA reads TGTGCCAGCAGCTTAACAACCTCTGGGGCCAACGTCCTGACTTTC. This codes for CASSLTTSGANVLTF. Together with reference TRBV7-9 and TRBJ2-6, the CDR3 gives the full variable domain: DTGVSQNPRHKITKRGQNVTFRCDPISEHNRLYWYRQTLGQGPEFLTYFQNEAQLEKSRLLSDRFSAERPKGSFSTLEIQRTEQGDSAMYLCASSLTTSGANVLTFGAGSRLTVL.